What follows is one T cell receptor beta chain and its context. The target antigen is unknown. The primer mix had 60 Vbeta and 13 Jbeta primers. Sequencing was performed with immunoSEQ multiplex PCR; in TCRdb, only in-frame clones are kept and a portion is missing. Here the sample spans 150,000 to 200,000 clones, 70% to 90% being singletons. The CDR3 contains 14 residues. Germline CDR1 is LNHDA and CDR2 is SQIVND (reference sequence). Trimming removed 9 bases from V and 4 bases from J; junction bases left unmatched: 8. The source of the sample is a study of cytomegalovirus exposure and HLA in healthy donors. Study-wide findings and caveats: CMV serostatus was the only immune exposure information that was available. A later analysis found that most CMV-associated TCR beta chains appeared HLA-restricted.

Sequencing was performed on PBMCs. V usage is TRBV19 and J usage is TRBJ1-2, with TRBD1 identical over 10 bases. The TCR was taken from a man aged 18-30 years in good health and CMV-seropositive. In DNA form, the CDR3 reads TGTGCCAGCTCTCCGGGACAGGGGCTCTATGGCTACACCTTC. Amino acids: CASSPGQGLYGYTF.